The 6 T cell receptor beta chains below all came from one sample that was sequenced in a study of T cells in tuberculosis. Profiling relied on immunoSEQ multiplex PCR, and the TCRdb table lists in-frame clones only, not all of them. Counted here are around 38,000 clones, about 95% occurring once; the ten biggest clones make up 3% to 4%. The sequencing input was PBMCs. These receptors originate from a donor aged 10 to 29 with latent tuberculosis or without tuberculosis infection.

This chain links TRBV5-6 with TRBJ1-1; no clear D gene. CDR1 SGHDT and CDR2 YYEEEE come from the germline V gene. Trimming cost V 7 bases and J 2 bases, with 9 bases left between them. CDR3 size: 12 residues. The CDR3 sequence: CASFDTNTEAFF. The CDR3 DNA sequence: TGTGCCAGCTTTGACACCAACACTGAAGCTTTCTTT.

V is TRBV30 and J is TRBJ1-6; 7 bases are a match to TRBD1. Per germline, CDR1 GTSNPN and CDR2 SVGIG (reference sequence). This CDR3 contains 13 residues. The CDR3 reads CAIYITGDSPLHF. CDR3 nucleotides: TGTGCGATATACATAACAGGGGACTCACCCCTCCACTTT. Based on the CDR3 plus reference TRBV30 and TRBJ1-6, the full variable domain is SQTIHQWPATLVQPVGSPLSLECTVEGTSNPNLYWYRQAAGRGLQLLFYSVGIGQISSEVPQNLSASRPQDRQFILSSKKLLLSDSGFYLCAIYITGDSPLHFGNGTRLTVT.

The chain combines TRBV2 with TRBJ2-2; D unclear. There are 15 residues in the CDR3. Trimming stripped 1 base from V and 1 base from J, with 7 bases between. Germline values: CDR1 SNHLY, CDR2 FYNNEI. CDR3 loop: CASSEDRVNTGELFF. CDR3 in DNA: TGTGCCAGCAGTGAAGACCGGGTGAACACCGGGGAGCTGTTTTTT.

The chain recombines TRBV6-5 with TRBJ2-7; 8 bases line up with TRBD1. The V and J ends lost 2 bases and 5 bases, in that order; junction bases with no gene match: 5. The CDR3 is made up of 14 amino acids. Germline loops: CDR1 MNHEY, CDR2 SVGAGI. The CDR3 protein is CASSYRTGHNEQYF. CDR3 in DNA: TGTGCCAGCAGTTACAGGACAGGGCATAACGAGCAGTACTTC.

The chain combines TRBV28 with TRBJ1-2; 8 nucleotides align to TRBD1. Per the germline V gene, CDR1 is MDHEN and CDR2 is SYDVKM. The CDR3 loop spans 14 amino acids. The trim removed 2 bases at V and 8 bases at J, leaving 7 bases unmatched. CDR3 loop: CASSLETGVSGYTF. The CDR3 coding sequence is TGTGCCAGCAGTTTAGAGACAGGGGTGTCCGGCTACACCTTC.

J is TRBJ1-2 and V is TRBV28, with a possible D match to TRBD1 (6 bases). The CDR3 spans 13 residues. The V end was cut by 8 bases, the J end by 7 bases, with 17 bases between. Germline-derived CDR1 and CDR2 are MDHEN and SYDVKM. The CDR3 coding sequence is TGTGCCAGCTCACAGGGTTGGGCGCGTGGCTACACCTTC. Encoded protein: CASSQGWARGYTF.